This T cell receptor (beta chain) was recovered during a study of OX40 agonist ivuxolimab in advanced cancers. The table came from immunoSEQ multiplex PCR; TCRdb's copy has only in-frame clones and leaves some out. This sample has almost 50,000 clones; around 80% occur once, and the top ten carry about 1.5%. As for this clone: Its antigen is still unknown.

The germline CDR1 and CDR2 sequences are KGHSH and LQKENI. Trimming removed 3 bases from V and 2 bases from J, with 11 bases in between. The CDR3 totals 15 residues. Whole-study findings and limits: No determination was made of the antigen specificity of the expanded peripheral T cells. Mean expanded clone counts were higher in CD8+ than CD4+ T cells. At 0.1 to 3.0 mg/kg, clonal expansion of CD4+ and CD8+ blood T cells had occurred by week 6.

The TCR was taken from an adult with an advanced solid tumor such as melanoma, head and neck, liver or kidney cancer. The chain carries TRBV18 and TRBJ1-3, with D possibly matching TRBD1 (5 bases). Sequencing used CD4+ or CD8+ T cells sorted from blood, obtained in a trial of the OX40 agonist ivuxolimab. The CDR3 DNA reads as TGTGCCAGCTCACCGGGACGAATCACTGGAAACACCATATATTTT. Translated, it gives CASSPGRITGNTIYF. The full variable domain, its missing parts supplied by reference TRBV18 and TRBJ1-3, is NAGVMQNPRHLVRRRGQEARLRCSPMKGHSHVYWYRQLPEEGLKFMVYLQKENIIDESGMPKERFSAEFPKEGPSILRIQQVVRGDSAAYFCASSPGRITGNTIYFGEGSWLTVV.